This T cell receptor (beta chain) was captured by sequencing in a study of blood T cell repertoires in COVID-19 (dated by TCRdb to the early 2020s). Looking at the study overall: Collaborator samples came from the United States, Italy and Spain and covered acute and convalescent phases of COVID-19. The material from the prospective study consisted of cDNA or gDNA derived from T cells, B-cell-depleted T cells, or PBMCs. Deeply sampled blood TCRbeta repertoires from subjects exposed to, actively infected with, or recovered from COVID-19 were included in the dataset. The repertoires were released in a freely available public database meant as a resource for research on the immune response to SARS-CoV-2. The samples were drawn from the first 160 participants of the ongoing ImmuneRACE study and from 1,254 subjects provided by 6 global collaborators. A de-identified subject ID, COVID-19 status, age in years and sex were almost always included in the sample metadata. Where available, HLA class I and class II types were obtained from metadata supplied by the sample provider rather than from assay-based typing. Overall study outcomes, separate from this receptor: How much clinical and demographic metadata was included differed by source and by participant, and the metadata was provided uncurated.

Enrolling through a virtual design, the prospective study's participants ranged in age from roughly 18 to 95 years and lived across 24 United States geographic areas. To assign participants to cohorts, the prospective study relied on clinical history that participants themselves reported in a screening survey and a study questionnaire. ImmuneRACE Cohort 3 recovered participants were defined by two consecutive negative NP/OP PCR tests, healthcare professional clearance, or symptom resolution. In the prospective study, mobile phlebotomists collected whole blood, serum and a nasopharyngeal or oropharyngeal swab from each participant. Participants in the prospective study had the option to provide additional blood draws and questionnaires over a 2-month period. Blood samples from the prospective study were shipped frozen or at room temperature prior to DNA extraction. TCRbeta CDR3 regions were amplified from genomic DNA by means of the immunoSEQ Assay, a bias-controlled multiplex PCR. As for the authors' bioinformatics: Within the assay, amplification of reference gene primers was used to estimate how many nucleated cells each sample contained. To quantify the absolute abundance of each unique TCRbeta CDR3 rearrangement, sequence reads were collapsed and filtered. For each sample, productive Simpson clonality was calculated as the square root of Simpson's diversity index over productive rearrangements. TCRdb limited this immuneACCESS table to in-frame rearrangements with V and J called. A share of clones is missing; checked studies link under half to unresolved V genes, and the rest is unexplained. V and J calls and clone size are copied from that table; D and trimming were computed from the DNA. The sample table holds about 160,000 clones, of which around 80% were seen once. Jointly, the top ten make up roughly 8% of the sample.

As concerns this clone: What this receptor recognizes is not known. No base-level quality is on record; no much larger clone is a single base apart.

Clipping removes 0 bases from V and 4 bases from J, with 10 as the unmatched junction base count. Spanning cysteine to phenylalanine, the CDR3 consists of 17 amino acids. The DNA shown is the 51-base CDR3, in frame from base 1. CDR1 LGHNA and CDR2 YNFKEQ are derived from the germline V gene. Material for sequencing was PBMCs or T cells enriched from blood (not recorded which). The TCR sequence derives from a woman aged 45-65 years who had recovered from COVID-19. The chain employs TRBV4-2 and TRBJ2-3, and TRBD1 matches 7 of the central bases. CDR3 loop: CASSQDGQALGADTQYF. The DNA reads TGTGCCAGCAGCCAAGATGGACAGGCACTTGGCGCAGATACGCAGTATTTT.